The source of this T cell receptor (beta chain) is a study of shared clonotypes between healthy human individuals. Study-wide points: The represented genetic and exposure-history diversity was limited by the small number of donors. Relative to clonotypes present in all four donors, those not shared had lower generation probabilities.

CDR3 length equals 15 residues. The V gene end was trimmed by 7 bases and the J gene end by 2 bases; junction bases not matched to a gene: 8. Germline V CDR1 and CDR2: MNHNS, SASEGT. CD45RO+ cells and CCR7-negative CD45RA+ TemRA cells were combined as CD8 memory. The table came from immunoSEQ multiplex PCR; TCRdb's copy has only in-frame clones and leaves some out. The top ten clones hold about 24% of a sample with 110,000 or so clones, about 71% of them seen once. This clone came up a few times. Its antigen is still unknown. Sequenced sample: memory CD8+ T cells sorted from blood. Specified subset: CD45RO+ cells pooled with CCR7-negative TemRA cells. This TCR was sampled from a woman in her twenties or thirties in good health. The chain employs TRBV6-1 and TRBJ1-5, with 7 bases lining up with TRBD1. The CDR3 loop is CASTKTGEGNQPQHF. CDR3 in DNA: TGTGCCAGCACTAAAACAGGGGAGGGCAATCAGCCCCAGCATTTT.